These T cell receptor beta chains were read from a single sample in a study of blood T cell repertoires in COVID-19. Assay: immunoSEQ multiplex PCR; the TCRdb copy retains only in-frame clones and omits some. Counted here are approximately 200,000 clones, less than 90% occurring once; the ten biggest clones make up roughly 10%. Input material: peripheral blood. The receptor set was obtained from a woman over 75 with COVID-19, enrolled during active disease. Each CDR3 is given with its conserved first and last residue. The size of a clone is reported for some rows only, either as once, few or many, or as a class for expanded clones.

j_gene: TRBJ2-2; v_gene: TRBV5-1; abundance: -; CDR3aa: CASSLRLAGGPGTGELFF
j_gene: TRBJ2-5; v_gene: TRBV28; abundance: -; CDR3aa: CASSLPAGGRETQYF
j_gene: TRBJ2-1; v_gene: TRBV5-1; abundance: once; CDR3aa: CASSLGGWSYNEQFF
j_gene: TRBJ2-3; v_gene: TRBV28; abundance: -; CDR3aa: CASSSQGQHQYF
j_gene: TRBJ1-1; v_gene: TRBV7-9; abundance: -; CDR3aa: CASRPPPGQQNTEAFF
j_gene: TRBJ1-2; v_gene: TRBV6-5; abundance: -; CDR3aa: CASRPPGQGYGYTF
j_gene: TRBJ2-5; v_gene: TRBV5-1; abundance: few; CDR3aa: CASSLAPASGGAGETQYF
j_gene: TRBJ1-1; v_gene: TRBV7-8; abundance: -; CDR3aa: CASSLQGGSSTEAFF
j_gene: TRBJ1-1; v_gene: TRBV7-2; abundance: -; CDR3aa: CASSIWTNLEAFF
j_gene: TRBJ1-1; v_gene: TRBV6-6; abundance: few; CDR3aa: CASRAGDRGPVTEAFF
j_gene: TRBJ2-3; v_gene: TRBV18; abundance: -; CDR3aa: CASSPNTVLYGTDTQYF
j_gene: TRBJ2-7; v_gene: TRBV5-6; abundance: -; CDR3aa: CASSYSGREQYF
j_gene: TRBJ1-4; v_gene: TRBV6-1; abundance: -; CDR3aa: CASSELGRNEKLFF
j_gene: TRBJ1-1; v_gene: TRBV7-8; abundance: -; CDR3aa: CASSFTGVTEAFF
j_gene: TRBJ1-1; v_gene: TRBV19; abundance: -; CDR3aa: CASTSPGLGTEAFF
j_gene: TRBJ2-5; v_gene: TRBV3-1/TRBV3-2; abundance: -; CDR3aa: CASSQGIAKGQETQYF
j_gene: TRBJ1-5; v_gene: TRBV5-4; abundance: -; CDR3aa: CASSFGQDSNQPQHF
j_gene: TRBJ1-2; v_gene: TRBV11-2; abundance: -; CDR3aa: CASRLQGQEGYTF
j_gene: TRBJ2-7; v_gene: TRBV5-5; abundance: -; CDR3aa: CASSATGSYEQYF
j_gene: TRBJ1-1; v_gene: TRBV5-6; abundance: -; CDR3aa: CASSSNRGRSDAFF
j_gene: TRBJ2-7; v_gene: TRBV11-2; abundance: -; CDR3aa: CASSLDPTDEQYF
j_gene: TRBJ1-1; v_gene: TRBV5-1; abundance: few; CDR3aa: CASSLDRVNTEAFF
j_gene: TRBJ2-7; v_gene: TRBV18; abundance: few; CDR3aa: CASSPPAHGAYEQYF
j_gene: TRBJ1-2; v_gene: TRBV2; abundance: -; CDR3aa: CASRQGTADGYTF
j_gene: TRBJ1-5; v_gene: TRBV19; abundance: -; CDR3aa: CASSRIDRDNQPQHF
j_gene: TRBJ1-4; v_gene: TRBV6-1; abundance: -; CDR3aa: CASSGLGEEYEKLFF
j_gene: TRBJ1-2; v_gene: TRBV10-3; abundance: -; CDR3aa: CAISEEQASYGYTF
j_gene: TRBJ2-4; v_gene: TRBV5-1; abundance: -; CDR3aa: CASSLAGTSGVLAKNIQYF
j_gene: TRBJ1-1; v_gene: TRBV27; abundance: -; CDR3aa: CASRFQLNTEAFF
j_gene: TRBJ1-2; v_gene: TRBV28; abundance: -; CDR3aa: CASSPYSTGYGYTF
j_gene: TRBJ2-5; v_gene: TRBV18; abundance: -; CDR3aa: CASSPQLAGLETQYF
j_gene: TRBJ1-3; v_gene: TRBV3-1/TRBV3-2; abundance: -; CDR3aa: CASSHTRQGGNTIYF
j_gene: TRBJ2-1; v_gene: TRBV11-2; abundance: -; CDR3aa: CASSLAGGINEQFF
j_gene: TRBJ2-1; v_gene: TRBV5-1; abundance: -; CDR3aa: CASSFRQAGYNEQFF
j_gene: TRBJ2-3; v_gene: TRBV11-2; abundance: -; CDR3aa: CASSLVHPGGTDTQYF
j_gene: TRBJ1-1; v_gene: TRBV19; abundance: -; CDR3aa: CASSTMGGRGTTEAFF
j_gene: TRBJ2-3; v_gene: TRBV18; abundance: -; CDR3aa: CASSIQTTDTQYF
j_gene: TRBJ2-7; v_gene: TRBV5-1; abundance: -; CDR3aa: CASSSGQSYEQYF
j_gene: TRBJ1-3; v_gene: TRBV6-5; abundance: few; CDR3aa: CASSYTENSGNTIYF
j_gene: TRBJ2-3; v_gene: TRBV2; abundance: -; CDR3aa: CASGKVVAGVF
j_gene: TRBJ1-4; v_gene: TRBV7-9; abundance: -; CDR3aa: CASSGQGGTNEKLFF
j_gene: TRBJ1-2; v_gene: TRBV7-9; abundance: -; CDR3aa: CASSSLGQRYTF
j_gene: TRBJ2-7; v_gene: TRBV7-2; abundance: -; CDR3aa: CASRLRGGDSSYEQYF
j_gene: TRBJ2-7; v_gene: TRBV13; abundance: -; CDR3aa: CASSPLTSGGFEQYF
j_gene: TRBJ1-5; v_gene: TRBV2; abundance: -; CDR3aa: CASSGQGAERQPQHF
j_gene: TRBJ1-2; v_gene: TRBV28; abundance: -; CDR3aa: CASSSPQVANYGYTF
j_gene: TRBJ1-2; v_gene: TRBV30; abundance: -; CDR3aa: CAWSRSSAYGYTF
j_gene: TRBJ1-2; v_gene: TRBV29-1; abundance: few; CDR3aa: CSVGGQGVSYGYTF
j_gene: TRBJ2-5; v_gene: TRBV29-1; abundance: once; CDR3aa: CSVETGVRETQYF
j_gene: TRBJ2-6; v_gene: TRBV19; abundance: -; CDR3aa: CASQTSGANVLTF
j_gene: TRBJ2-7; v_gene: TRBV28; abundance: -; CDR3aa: CASSSRPYEQYF
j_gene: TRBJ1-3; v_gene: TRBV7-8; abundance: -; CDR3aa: CASSLAGSLSGGNTIYF
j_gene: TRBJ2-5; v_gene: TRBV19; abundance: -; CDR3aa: CASRQGTFQETQYF
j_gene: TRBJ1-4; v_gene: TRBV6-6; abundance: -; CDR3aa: CASSHRDTNEKLFF
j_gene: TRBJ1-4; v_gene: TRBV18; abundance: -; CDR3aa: CASSPGTGNNEKLFF
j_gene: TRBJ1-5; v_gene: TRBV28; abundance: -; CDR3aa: CASSGTGGKSSQPQHF
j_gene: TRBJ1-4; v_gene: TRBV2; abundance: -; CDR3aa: CASSSDGTWEGLFF
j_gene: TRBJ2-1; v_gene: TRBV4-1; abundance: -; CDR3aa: CASSQDKASGGATQFF
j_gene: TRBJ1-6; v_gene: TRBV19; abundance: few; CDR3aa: CASSQGARTNSPLHF